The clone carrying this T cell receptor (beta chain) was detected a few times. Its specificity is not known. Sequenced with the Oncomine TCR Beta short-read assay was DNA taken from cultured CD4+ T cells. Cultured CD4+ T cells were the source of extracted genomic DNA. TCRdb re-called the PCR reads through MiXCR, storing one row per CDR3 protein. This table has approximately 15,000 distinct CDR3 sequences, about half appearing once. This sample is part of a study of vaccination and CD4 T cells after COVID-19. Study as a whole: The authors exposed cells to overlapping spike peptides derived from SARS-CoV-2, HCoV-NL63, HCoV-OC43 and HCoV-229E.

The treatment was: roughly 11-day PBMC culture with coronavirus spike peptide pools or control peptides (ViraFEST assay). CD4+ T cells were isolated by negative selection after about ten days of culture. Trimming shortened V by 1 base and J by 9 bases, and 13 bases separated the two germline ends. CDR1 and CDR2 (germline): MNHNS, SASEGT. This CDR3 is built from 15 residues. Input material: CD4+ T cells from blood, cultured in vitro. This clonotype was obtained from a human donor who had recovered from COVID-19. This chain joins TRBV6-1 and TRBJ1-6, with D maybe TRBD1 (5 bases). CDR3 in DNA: TGTGCCAGCAGTGAAGGGGGGGGACTGGTTTCACCCCTCCACTTT. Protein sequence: CASSEGGGLVSPLHF.